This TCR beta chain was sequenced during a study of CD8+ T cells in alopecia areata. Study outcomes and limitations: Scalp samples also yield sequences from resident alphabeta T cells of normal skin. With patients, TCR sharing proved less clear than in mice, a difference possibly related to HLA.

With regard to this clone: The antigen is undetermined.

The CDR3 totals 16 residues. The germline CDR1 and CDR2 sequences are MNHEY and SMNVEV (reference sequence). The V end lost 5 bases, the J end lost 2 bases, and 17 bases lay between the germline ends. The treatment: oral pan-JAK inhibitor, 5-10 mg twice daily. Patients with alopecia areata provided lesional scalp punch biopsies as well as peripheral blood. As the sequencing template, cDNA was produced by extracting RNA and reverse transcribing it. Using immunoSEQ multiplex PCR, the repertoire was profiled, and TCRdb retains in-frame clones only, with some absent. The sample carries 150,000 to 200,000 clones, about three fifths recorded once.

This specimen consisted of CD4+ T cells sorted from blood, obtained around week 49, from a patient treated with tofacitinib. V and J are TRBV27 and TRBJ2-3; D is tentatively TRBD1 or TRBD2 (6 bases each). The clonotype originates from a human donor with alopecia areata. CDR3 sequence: CASSAYQGTHTDTQYF. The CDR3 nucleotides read TGTGCCAGCAGTGCCTACCAGGGGACTCACACAGATACGCAGTATTTT.